This passage covers 24 T cell receptor beta chains from one sample sequenced in a study of blood T cell repertoires in COVID-19. Sequencing was performed with immunoSEQ multiplex PCR; in TCRdb, only in-frame clones are kept and a portion is missing. The sample consists of 280,000 or so clones, 85% of them appearing once. Source material: peripheral blood. Source of these receptors: a human donor in a cohort sampled during active COVID-19.

The chain couples TRBV6-2 or TRBV6-3 to TRBJ2-3, with a possible D match to TRBD2 (6 bases). The germline V and J ends were trimmed by 2 bases and 6 bases, with 12 bases remaining between them. Per the germline V gene, CDR1 is MNHEY and CDR2 is SVGEGT. The CDR3 sequence is 14 residues long. CDR3 nucleotides: TGTGCCAGCAGTTACCCAGACGGAGGGGATACGCAGTATTTT. Its protein product is CASSYPDGGDTQYF.

V usage is TRBV28 and J usage is TRBJ2-1, with a possible D match to TRBD1 (5 bases). This CDR3 has 11 amino acids. Trimming removed 6 bases from V and 9 bases from J, with 9 bases in between. Germline values: CDR1 MDHEN, CDR2 SYDVKM. The CDR3 reads CASRGHVEQFF. CDR3 DNA: TGTGCCAGCAGGGGGCACGTTGAGCAGTTCTTC.

The V and J genes are TRBV7-8 and TRBJ2-2; possibly TRBD1 for D (6 bases). Trimming left V 5 bases short and J 0 bases short, with 13 bases between. CDR1 and CDR2 (germline): SGHVS, FQNEAQ. There are 16 residues in the CDR3. The CDR3 spells CASSAHRVANTGELFF. Written as DNA, the CDR3 is TGTGCCAGCAGCGCCCACAGGGTCGCGAACACCGGGGAGCTGTTTTTT.

This clone appeared once. The J gene is TRBJ2-1, the V gene TRBV5-4; 8 bases fit TRBD2. The CDR3 covers 14 residues. CDR1 is SGHNT, CDR2 YYREEE, per germline (reference sequence). The V and J ends lost 0 bases and 7 bases, in that order; junction bases with no gene match: 3. Here the CDR3 DNA reads TGTGCCAGCAGCTTGGCGCGGGGGGAGAATGAGCAGTTCTTC. It translates to CASSLARGENEQFF.

This chain joins TRBV5-1 and TRBJ1-4; D uncertain. Trimming pared 4 bases from V and 0 bases from J, leaving 7 bases between. The CDR3 length is 14 residues. Germline V gene lookup returns CDR1 SGHRS and CDR2 YFSETQ. Here the CDR3 DNA reads TGCGCCAGCAGCCCGGTTGCAACTAATGAAAAACTGTTTTTT. This encodes CASSPVATNEKLFF.

V is TRBV7-9 and J is TRBJ1-5; 8 bases fit TRBD1. The CDR3 runs 14 residues. Germline CDR1 SEHNR, CDR2 FQNEAQ (reference sequence). After removal of 6 bases from V and 4 bases from J, the junction contained 5 bases not matched to a gene. The CDR3 region has the DNA TGTGCCAGCAGTAAACAGGGGGGGAATCAGCCCCAGCATTTT. Its protein product is CASSKQGGNQPQHF.

This clone was detected only once. The chain links TRBV7-9 to TRBJ2-7; D not certain. With 0 bases removed from V and 2 bases from J, the gap between germline ends came to 8 bases. The V gene's germline CDR1 is SEHNR and CDR2 FQNEAQ (reference sequence). This CDR3 has 14 amino acids. The CDR3 DNA is TGTGCCAGCAGCTTAGCTGGTCTAGCCTACGAGCAGTACTTC. Translating gives CASSLAGLAYEQYF.

For this clone: The sample holds other DNA sequences that translate to the same CDR3. CDR3 coding DNA: TGTGCCAGCAGTTTCCCCGGGAACACTGAAGCTTTCTTT. This gives the protein CASSFPGNTEAFF. The rearrangement uses TRBV28 and TRBJ1-1; D unclear. The CDR3 covers 13 residues. The V end was cut by 3 bases, the J end by 1 base, with 6 bases between. Germline V CDR1 and CDR2: MDHEN, SYDVKM.

This clone has a single count. The CDR3 nucleotides are TGTGCCAGCTCACTGGACTACAGCACAGATACGCAGTATTTT. Translating it yields CASSLDYSTDTQYF. This chain uses TRBV18 with TRBJ2-3, with a possible D match to TRBD2 (6 bases). Germline V gene sequence: CDR1 KGHSH, CDR2 LQKENI. This CDR3 has 14 amino acids. The V end lost 4 bases, the J end lost 0 bases, and 8 bases lay between the germline ends.

The J gene is TRBJ2-2, the V gene TRBV5-1, with D unclear. Between the trimmed V and J ends, which lost 4 bases and 2 bases, there was a span of 6 bases. CDR3 size: 13 residues. Germline CDR1 reads SGHRS; CDR2 reads YFSETQ. The chain's CDR3 is CASSADNTGELFF. The DNA for the CDR3 is TGCGCCAGCAGCGCGGATAACACCGGGGAGCTGTTTTTT.

This clone was detected only once. The chain recombines TRBV9 with TRBJ2-3, with D perhaps matching TRBD2 (5 bases). The CDR3 contains 14 residues. Trimming pared 0 bases from V and 1 base from J, leaving 6 bases between. Per germline, CDR1 SGDLS and CDR2 YYNGEE. Here the CDR3 DNA reads TGTGCCAGCAGCGTAGCACTAGGCACAGATACGCAGTATTTT. It encodes CASSVALGTDTQYF.

This clone was seen a handful of times. The genes are TRBV12-3 or TRBV12-4 and TRBJ1-2; D perhaps matches TRBD1 (5 bases). The CDR3 totals 13 residues. V gave up 2 bases and J gave up 6 bases, with 10 bases separating them. The CDR3 protein is CASSLSGHNGYTF. DNA of the CDR3: TGTGCCAGCAGTTTATCAGGGCACAATGGCTACACCTTC.

This chain links TRBV5-4 with TRBJ2-3; 8 bases match TRBD1. Per germline, CDR1 SGHNT and CDR2 YYREEE (reference sequence). Trimming cost V 4 bases and J 2 bases; bases outside gene matches: 9. The CDR3 sequence is 16 residues long. The CDR3 coding sequence is TGTGCCAGCAGCCCCGGCGGACAGGGTAACACAGATACGCAGTATTTT. Its protein product is CASSPGGQGNTDTQYF.

The J gene is TRBJ1-4, the V gene TRBV5-4; no firm D call. CDR3 size: 13 residues. Trimming left V 3 bases short and J 3 bases short, with 6 bases between. Germline V gene sequence: CDR1 SGHNT, CDR2 YYREEE (reference sequence). The CDR3 spells CASSYTANEKLFF. CDR3 bases: TGTGCCAGCAGCTACACCGCTAATGAAAAACTGTTTTTT. Using reference TRBV5-4 and TRBJ1-4 for the parts outside the CDR3, the full variable domain is ETGVTQSPTHLIKTRGQQVTLRCSSQSGHNTVSWYQQALGQGPQFIFQYYREEENGRGNFPPRFSGLQFPNYSSELNVNALELDDSALYLCASSYTANEKLFFGSGTQLSVL.

This rearrangement joins TRBV27 to TRBJ2-1; 8 positions match TRBD2. Germline CDR1 reads MNHEY; CDR2 reads SMNVEV (reference sequence). V shed 3 bases and J 4 bases; nucleotides not matched to a gene: 8. This CDR3 contains 16 residues. The CDR3 DNA reads TGTGCCAGCAGTTTCCTAATAGCGGGACCTTACAATGAGCAGTTCTTC. This gives the protein CASSFLIAGPYNEQFF.

Details on this clone: The same CDR3 is also encoded by other DNA sequences in this sample. This chain uses TRBV7-9 with TRBJ1-1, with D unclear. Trimming pared 3 bases from V and 1 base from J, leaving 6 bases between. CDR1 is SEHNR, CDR2 FQNEAQ, per germline (reference sequence). This CDR3 has 13 amino acids. The CDR3 loop is CASSFSGNTEAFF. In nucleotides, the CDR3 is TGTGCCAGCAGCTTTTCAGGGAACACTGAAGCTTTCTTT.

This clone was seen only once. The genes are TRBV20-1 and TRBJ1-5; D gene ambiguous. CDR1 is DFQATT and CDR2 is SNEGSKA in the germline V gene (reference sequence). The V and J ends lost 3 bases and 1 base respectively, with 10 bases between them. This CDR3 region has 14 residues. Here the CDR3 DNA reads TGCAGTGCTAGTGGCGGACTGAGCAATCAGCCCCAGCATTTT. It specifies CSASGGLSNQPQHF.

The rearrangement uses TRBV18 and TRBJ2-1; TRBD2 might be the D (5 bases). The germline gives CDR1 KGHSH, CDR2 LQKENI. Trimming removed 0 bases at V and 6 bases at J, with 9 bases between. This CDR3 has 14 amino acids. The CDR3 DNA reads TGTGCCAGCTCACCACCTGGACTTATCAATGAGCAGTTCTTC. Translation: CASSPPGLINEQFF.

This chain connects TRBV9 to TRBJ2-7; D gene uncertain. The germline V gene has CDR1 SGDLS and CDR2 YYNGEE. V lost 4 bases and J lost 1, with 18 bases in between. The CDR3 consists of 16 residues. The CDR3 coding sequence is TGTGCCAGCAGCCTTTCCCCCACAGACATTTCCTACGAGCAGTACTTC. It yields the protein CASSLSPTDISYEQYF. Based on the CDR3 plus reference TRBV9 and TRBJ2-7, the full variable domain is DSGVTQTPKHLITATGQRVTLRCSPRSGDLSVYWYQQSLDQGLQFLIQYYNGEERAKGNILERFSAQQFPDLHSELNLSSLELGDSALYFCASSLSPTDISYEQYFGPGTRLTVT.

In its sample, this clone was seen a few times. This sequence joins TRBV10-3 and TRBJ1-1; 10 nucleotides align to TRBD1. Germline V gene sequence: CDR1 ENHRY, CDR2 SYGVKD. This CDR3 contains 12 residues. Losses at the gene ends were 10 bases for V and 8 bases for J; bases not matched to a gene: 7. The CDR3 coding sequence is TGTGCCACCGCCGGGACAGGGGACGAAGCTTTCTTT. Amino acids: CATAGTGDEAFF.

Only a few counts were recorded for this clone. The chain couples TRBV5-5 to TRBJ1-6; 7 bases map to TRBD1. V lost 5 bases to trimming and J lost 8 bases; unmatched junction nucleotides: 10. Germline loops: CDR1 SGHKS, CDR2 YYEKEE (reference sequence). The CDR3 sequence is 15 residues long. The CDR3 loop is CASRSTGVVDSPLHF. DNA of the CDR3: TGTGCCAGCAGGAGCACAGGGGTGGTTGATTCACCCCTCCACTTT. Filled out from reference TRBV5-5 and TRBJ1-6, the complete variable domain reads DAGVTQSPTHLIKTRGQQVTLRCSPISGHKSVSWYQQVLGQGPQFIFQYYEKEERGRGNFPDRFSARQFPNYSSELNVNALLLGDSALYLCASRSTGVVDSPLHFGNGTRLTVT.

The chain carries TRBV6-2 or TRBV6-3 and TRBJ1-2; 8 bases agree with TRBD1. Germline CDR1 reads MNHEY; CDR2 reads SVGEGT. This CDR3 is 14 amino acids long. V shed 6 bases and J 4 bases; nucleotides not matched to a gene: 7. For the CDR3, the DNA is TGTGCCAGCAGCTCGAACAGGGGGACCTATGGCTACACCTTC. As protein: CASSSNRGTYGYTF.

This chain connects TRBV29-1 to TRBJ2-7; D gene unclear. Trimming pared 2 bases from V and 0 bases from J, leaving 8 bases between. The germline CDR1 and CDR2 sequences are SQVTM and ANQGSEA. The CDR3 covers 13 residues. CDR3 sequence: CSVELRPSYEQYF. In nucleotides, the CDR3 is TGCAGCGTTGAACTCAGGCCCTCCTACGAGCAGTACTTC.

This chain links TRBV3-1 (or the pseudogene TRBV3-2) with TRBJ2-5; 8 positions match TRBD2. V was pared by 2 bases and J by 6 bases, with 8 bases of the junction left unmatched. The CDR3 spans 15 residues. CDR1 LGHDT and CDR2 YNNKEL come from the germline V gene (reference sequence). The CDR3 is CASSQSILAAQTQYF. Here the CDR3 DNA reads TGTGCCAGCAGCCAATCGATACTAGCGGCCCAGACCCAGTACTTC.